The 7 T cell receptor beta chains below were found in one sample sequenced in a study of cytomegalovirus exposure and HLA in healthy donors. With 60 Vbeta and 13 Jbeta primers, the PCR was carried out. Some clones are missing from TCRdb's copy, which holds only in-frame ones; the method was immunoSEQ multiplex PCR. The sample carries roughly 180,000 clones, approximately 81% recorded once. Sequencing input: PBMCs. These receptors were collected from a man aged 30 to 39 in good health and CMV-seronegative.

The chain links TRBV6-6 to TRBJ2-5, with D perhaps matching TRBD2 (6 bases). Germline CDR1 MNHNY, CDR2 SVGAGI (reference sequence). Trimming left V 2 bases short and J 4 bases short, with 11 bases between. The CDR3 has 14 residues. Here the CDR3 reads CASSYLRGTETQYF. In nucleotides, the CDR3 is TGTGCCAGCAGTTACCTTCGGGGGACAGAGACCCAGTACTTC.

The CDR3: CASSRGQGGDTQYF. The CDR3 DNA reads TGTGCCAGCTCACGGGGACAGGGGGGAGATACGCAGTATTTT. V gene TRBV9 combines with J gene TRBJ2-3, with TRBD1 matching 11 bases. Trimming cost V 7 bases and J 5 bases; bases outside gene matches: 6. Looked up from germline, CDR1 is SGDLS and CDR2 is YYNGEE. The CDR3 is made up of 14 amino acids.

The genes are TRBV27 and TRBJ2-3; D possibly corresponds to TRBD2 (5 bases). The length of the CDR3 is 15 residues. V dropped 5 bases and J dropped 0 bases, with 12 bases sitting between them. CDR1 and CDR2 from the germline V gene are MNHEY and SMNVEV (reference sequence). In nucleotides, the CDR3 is TGTGCCAGCAGTACACGGCTAGCCAGCACAGATACGCAGTATTTT. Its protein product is CASSTRLASTDTQYF.

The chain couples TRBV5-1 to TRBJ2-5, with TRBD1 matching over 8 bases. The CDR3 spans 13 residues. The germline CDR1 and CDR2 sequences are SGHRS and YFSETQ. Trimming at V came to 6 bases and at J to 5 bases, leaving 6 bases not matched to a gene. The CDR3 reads CASTTGVGETQYF. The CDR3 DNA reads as TGCGCCAGCACGACAGGGGTCGGGGAGACCCAGTACTTC.

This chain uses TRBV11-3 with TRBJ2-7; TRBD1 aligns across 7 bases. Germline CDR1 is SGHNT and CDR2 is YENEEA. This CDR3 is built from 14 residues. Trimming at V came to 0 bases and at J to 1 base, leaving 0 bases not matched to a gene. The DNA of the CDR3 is TGTGCCAGCAGCTTAGAGGGACAGTCCTACGAGCAGTACTTC. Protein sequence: CASSLEGQSYEQYF.

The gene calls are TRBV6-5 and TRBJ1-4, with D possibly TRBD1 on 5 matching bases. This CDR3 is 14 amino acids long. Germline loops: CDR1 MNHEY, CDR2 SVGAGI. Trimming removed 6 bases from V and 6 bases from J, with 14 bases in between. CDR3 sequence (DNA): TGTGCCAGCAGAAACAGCGCGGGGGATGAAAAACTGTTTTTT. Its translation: CASRNSAGDEKLFF.

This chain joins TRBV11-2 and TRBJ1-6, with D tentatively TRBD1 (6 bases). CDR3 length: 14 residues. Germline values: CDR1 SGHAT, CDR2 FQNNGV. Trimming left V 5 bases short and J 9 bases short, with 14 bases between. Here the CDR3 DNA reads TGTGCCAGCAGCGTCGGGGGGGCTGTTTCACCCCTCCACTTT. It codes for CASSVGGAVSPLHF.